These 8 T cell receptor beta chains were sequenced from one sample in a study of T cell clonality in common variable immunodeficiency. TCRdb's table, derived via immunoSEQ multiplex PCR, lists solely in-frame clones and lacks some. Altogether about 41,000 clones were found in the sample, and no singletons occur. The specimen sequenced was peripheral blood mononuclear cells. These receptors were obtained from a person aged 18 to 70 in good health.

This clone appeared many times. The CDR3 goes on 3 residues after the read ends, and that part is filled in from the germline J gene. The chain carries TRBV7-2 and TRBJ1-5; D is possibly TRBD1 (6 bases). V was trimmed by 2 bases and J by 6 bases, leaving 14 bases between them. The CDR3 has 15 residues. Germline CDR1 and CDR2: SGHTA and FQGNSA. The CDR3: CASSLMTGSRQPQHF. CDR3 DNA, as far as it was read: TGTGCCAGCAGCTTAATGACAGGTTCCCGTCAGCCC.

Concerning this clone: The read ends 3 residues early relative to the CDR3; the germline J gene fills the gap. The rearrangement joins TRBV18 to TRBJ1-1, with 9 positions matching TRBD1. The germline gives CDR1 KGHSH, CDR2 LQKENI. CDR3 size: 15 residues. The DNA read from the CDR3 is TGTGCCAGCTCACCGAAGGACAGGGGCCAAGAGACA. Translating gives CASSPKDRGQET. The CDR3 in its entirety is CASSPKDRGQETAFF.

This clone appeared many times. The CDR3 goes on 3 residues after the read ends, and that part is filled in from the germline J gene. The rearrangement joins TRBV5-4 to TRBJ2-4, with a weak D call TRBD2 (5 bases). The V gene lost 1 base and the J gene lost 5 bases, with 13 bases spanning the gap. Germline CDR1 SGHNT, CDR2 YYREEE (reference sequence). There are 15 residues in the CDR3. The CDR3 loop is CASSLSPGIQNIQYF. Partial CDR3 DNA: TGTGCCAGCAGCTTGTCACCGGGGATTCAAAACATT.

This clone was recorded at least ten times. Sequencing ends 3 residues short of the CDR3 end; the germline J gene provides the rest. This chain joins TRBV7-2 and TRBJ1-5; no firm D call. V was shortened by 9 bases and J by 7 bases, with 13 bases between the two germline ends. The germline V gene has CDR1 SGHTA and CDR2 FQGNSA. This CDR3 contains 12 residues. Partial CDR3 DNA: TGTGCCAGTAGTACGGGGAACCAGCCC. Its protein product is CASSTGNQP. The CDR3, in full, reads CASSTGNQPQHF. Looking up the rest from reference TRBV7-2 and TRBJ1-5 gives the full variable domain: GAGVSQSPSNKVTEKGKDVELRCDPISGHTALYWYRQSLGQGLEFLIYFQGNSAPDKSGLPSDRFSAERTGGSVSTLTIQRTQQEDSAVYLCASSTGNQPQHFGDGTRLSIL.

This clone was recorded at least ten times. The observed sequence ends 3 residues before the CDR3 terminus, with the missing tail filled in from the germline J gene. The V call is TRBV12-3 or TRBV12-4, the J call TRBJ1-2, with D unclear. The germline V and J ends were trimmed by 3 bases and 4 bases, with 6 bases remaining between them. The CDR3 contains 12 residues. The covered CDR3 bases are TGTGCCAGCAGTTTCTCCGTCTATGGC. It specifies CASSFSVYG. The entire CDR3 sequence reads CASSFSVYGYTF.

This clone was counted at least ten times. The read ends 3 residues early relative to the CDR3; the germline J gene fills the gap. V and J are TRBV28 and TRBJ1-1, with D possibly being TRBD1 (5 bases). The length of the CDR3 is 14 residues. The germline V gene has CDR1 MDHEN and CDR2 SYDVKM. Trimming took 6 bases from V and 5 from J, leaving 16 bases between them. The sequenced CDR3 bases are TGTGCCAGCAGCCCCTGGGGGGGTGAAACTGAA. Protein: CASSPWGGETE. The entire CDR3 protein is CASSPWGGETEAFF. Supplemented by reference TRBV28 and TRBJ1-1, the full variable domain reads DVKVTQSSRYLVKRTGEKVFLECVQDMDHENMFWYRQDPGLGLRLIYFSYDVKMKEKGDIPEGYSVSREKKERFSLILESASTNQTSMYLCASSPWGGETEAFFGQGTRLTVV.

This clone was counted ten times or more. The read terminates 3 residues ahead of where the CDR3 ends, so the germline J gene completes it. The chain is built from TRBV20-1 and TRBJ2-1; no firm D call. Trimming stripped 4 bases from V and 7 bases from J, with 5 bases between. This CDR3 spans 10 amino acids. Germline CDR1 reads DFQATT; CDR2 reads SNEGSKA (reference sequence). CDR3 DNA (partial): TGCAGTGCTACAGGTAATGAG. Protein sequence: CSATGNE. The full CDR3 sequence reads CSATGNEQFF.

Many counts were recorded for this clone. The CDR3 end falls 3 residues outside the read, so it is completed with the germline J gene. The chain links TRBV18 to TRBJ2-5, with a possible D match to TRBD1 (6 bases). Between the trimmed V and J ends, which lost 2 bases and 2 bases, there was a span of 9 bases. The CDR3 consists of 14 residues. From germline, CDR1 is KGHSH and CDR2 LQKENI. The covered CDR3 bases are TGTGCCAGCTCACCAGGGGGACAACAAGAGACC. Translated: CASSPGGQQET. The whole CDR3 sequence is CASSPGGQQETQYF. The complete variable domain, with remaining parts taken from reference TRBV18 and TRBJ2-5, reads NAGVMQNPRHLVRRRGQEARLRCSPMKGHSHVYWYRQLPEEGLKFMVYLQKENIIDESGMPKERFSAEFPKEGPSILRIQQVVRGDSAAYFCASSPGGQQETQYFGPGTRLLVL.